These T cell receptor beta chains were read from a single sample in a study of T cell responses to AZD1222 COVID-19 vaccine. Sequencing was performed with immunoSEQ multiplex PCR; in TCRdb, only in-frame clones are kept and a portion is missing. The table has some 98,000 clones, 65% to 85% seen once. The material sequenced was peripheral blood, taken 28 days after the second AZD1222 dose. Receptors were obtained from an adult who received the AZD1222 COVID-19 vaccine. Each CDR3 is given with its conserved first and last residue. The D gene is left open where the match is weak. Not all rows give a size; the values are once, few, many and, for expanded clones, a class.

J gene | D gene | clone size | V gene | CDR3 DNA | CDR3 protein
TRBJ2-7 | TRBD1 | few | TRBV5-4 | TGTGCCAGCAGCTGGGACAGCCGGTCGGAGTACTTC | CASSWDSRSEYF
TRBJ1-1 | TRBD1 | few | TRBV5-6 | TGTGCCAGCAGCCCCGACAGGGGGAACGGATATGAAGCTTTCTTT | CASSPDRGNGYEAFF
TRBJ2-3 | NA | NA | TRBV7-9 | TGTGCCAGCAGACAGAATATTGGCAGCACAGATACGCAGTATTTT | CASRQNIGSTDTQYF
TRBJ1-2 | NA | NA | TRBV6-1 | TGTGCCAGCAGTGAAGGTGGACTGGCGAGGGGCTACACCTTC | CASSEGGLARGYTF
TRBJ1-6 | TRBD1 | NA | TRBV2 | TGTGCCACCCGCCTTACTTCGACAGGGAGGAATTCACCCCTCCACTTT | CATRLTSTGRNSPLHF
TRBJ2-7 | NA | NA | TRBV5-6 | TGTGCCAGCAGCTTGAATGGGGGGCGAATCCTGTTC | CASSLNGGRILF
TRBJ2-7 | TRBD1 | NA | TRBV5-1 | TGCGCCAGCAGCTTCTCAGGGGGCGACACCTACGAGCAGTACTTC | CASSFSGGDTYEQYF
TRBJ2-7 | NA | NA | TRBV7-9 | TGTGCCAGCAGCTTAGGGCAGGCGAGCTACGAGCAGTACTTC | CASSLGQASYEQYF
TRBJ2-1 | NA | few | TRBV2 | TGTGCCAGCAGTGTAGGCCAGGGCACCCAGTTCTTC | CASSVGQGTQFF
TRBJ1-5 | NA | NA | TRBV13 | TGTGCCAGCAGCAATTCTGGGCAGCCCCAGCATTTT | CASSNSGQPQHF